A single sample gave rise to the 22 T cell receptor beta chains below, sequenced in a study of cytomegalovirus exposure and HLA in healthy donors. The PCR used 60 Vbeta and 13 Jbeta primers. The data were produced by immunoSEQ multiplex PCR, yet TCRdb's version contains in-frame clones alone and is incomplete. The table records some 120,000 clones, over 60% of them present only once. The sequenced sample consisted of PBMCs. Source of these receptors: a man in his thirties or forties in good health and CMV-seronegative.

This chain links TRBV10-3 with TRBJ1-5, with 11 nucleotides matching TRBD1. Germline lookup yields CDR1 ENHRY and CDR2 SYGVKD. There are 14 residues in the CDR3. J was trimmed by 3 bases and V by 6 bases; bases with no gene match: 1. CDR3 region: CAIRGQGDNQPQHF. In DNA form, the CDR3 reads TGTGCCATCAGGGGACAGGGGGACAATCAGCCCCAGCATTTT.

The rearrangement uses TRBV5-6 and TRBJ1-5, with D perhaps matching TRBD1 (5 bases). CDR1 and CDR2 from the germline V gene are SGHDT and YYEEEE. Trimming removed 4 bases from V and 3 bases from J, with 11 bases in between. The CDR3 is 14 residues long. The CDR3 loop is CASSPSGYNQPQHF. In nucleotides, the CDR3 is TGTGCCAGCAGCCCCTCAGGGTACAATCAGCCCCAGCATTTT.

This chain joins TRBV5-1 and TRBJ1-5; the D is unclear. Trimming pared 0 bases from V and 6 bases from J, leaving 13 bases between. The CDR3 is made up of 15 amino acids. Germline V gene data show CDR1 as SGHRS and CDR2 as YFSETQ. The CDR3 sequence is CASSLGGGGLQPQHF. The CDR3 bases are TGCGCCAGCAGCTTGGGGGGAGGAGGTCTTCAGCCCCAGCATTTT.

This clone appeared a few times. The J gene is TRBJ1-6, the V gene TRBV5-1; D is unclear. Germline V gene sequence: CDR1 SGHRS, CDR2 YFSETQ. The CDR3 length is 14 residues. The V and J ends lost 0 bases and 8 bases respectively, with 9 bases between them. In nucleotides, the CDR3 is TGCGCCAGCAGCTTGGCGGCAGACTATTCACCCCTCCACTTT. Protein sequence: CASSLAADYSPLHF.

The rearrangement uses TRBV9 and TRBJ2-7; a weak D match, TRBD2 (6 bases). CDR1 SGDLS and CDR2 YYNGEE come from the germline V gene. V lost 4 bases and J lost 6, with 23 bases in between. CDR3 length equals 16 residues. CDR3 in amino acids: CASSPLVTGTSPEQYF. The CDR3 nucleotides read TGTGCCAGCAGCCCCCTCGTTACGGGAACTAGCCCCGAGCAGTACTTC.

A word on this clone: Within the sample, other DNA sequences also encode this same CDR3. The rearrangement uses TRBV7-9 and TRBJ2-2; weak D call: TRBD2 (7 bases). Trimming took off 7 bases at V and 6 bases at J, with 18 bases between the two ends. The V gene's germline CDR1 is SEHNR and CDR2 FQNEAQ (reference sequence). The CDR3 consists of 15 residues. CDR3 protein: CASTARGGGPGELFF. CDR3 nucleotide sequence: TGTGCCAGCACCGCCCGGGGAGGGGGTCCCGGGGAGCTGTTTTTT.

The chain combines TRBV27 with TRBJ1-5; 8 bases are shared with TRBD1. Losses at the gene ends were 6 bases for V and 0 bases for J; bases not matched to a gene: 4. Germline CDR1 and CDR2: MNHEY and SMNVEV (reference sequence). The CDR3 is 15 residues long. CDR3 bases: TGTGCCAGCAGCAAGGGACAGGTTAGCAATCAGCCCCAGCATTTT. Translated, it gives CASSKGQVSNQPQHF.

The CDR3 nucleotides read TGTGCCAGCAGCTATGGGGGGGGGTATAATGAAAAACTGTTTTTT. Protein: CASSYGGGYNEKLFF. The chain links TRBV6-1 to TRBJ1-4, with a possible D match to TRBD1 (5 bases). The CDR3 runs to 15 residues. Deletions cut 6 bases from V and 4 bases from J, with 15 bases between. Germline lookup yields CDR1 MNHNS and CDR2 SASEGT.

The chain is built from TRBV5-1 and TRBJ2-1, with 9 bases that match TRBD2. This CDR3 region has 20 residues. Losses at the gene ends were 4 bases for V and 6 bases for J; bases not matched to a gene: 23. CDR1 and CDR2 from the germline V gene are SGHRS and YFSETQ. The CDR3 protein is CASSRTKRGSGGQRPNEQFF. CDR3 coding DNA: TGCGCCAGCAGCCGGACCAAACGGGGTAGCGGGGGCCAAAGGCCCAATGAGCAGTTCTTC.

The chain combines TRBV7-2 with TRBJ2-3; TRBD1 aligns across 9 bases. In germline, CDR1 is SGHTA, CDR2 FQGNSA. The V segment lost 3 bases and the J segment 3 bases; nucleotides outside the gene matches: 1. The CDR3 consists of 14 residues. CDR3 coding DNA: TGTGCCAGCAGCTTCGACAGGGGGACAGATACGCAGTATTTT. Amino acid sequence: CASSFDRGTDTQYF.

This clone was seen once. The rearrangement uses TRBV6-5 and TRBJ1-5, with 7 bases fitting TRBD1. This CDR3 has 14 residues. The trim removed 6 bases at V and 6 bases at J, leaving 8 bases unmatched. Looked up from germline, CDR1 is MNHEY and CDR2 is SVGAGI. CDR3 amino acids: CASSRQGGAQPQHF. The DNA for the CDR3 is TGTGCCAGCAGCCGACAGGGTGGCGCTCAGCCCCAGCATTTT.

This sequence joins TRBV6-1 and TRBJ2-1, with TRBD2 matching over 11 bases. Losses at the gene ends were 7 bases for V and 0 bases for J; bases not matched to a gene: 2. The CDR3 extends over 15 amino acids. Germline V gene lookup returns CDR1 MNHNS and CDR2 SASEGT. This CDR3 is CASNLAGGSYNEQFF. In nucleotides, the CDR3 is TGTGCCAGCAATCTAGCGGGAGGCTCCTACAATGAGCAGTTCTTC.

The J gene is TRBJ1-6, the V gene TRBV7-8; D is unresolved. This CDR3 is 16 amino acids long. Germline CDR1 SGHVS, CDR2 FQNEAQ. Trimming stripped 0 bases from V and 10 bases from J, with 16 bases between. The CDR3 DNA is TGTGCCAGCAGCTTAGCTCCCCCTGGGCAATGGTCACCCCTCCACTTT. Translated, it gives CASSLAPPGQWSPLHF.

The rearrangement uses TRBV6-5 and TRBJ1-4; 10 nucleotides agree with TRBD1. Germline V gene data show CDR1 as MNHEY and CDR2 as SVGAGI. After removal of 0 bases from V and 8 bases from J, the junction contained 3 bases not matched to a gene. This CDR3 has 15 residues. The DNA for the CDR3 is TGTGCCAGCAGTTACTCGGGACAGGGGTACGAAAAACTGTTTTTT. The encoded protein is CASSYSGQGYEKLFF.

J is TRBJ1-1 and V is TRBV29-1, with 7 positions matching TRBD1. V shed 0 bases, J shed 5 bases, and the junction held 9 bases outside the gene matches. The length of the CDR3 is 15 residues. Looked up from germline, CDR1 is SQVTM and CDR2 is ANQGSEA. The CDR3 loop reads CSVEDQRGQKTEAFF. CDR3 sequence (DNA): TGCAGCGTTGAAGATCAAAGGGGGCAGAAGACTGAAGCTTTCTTT.

This clone was counted between two and nine times. This chain joins TRBV19 and TRBJ1-2, with 7 bases fitting TRBD1. Trimming removed 7 bases from V and 4 bases from J; junction bases left unmatched: 6. Germline-derived CDR1 and CDR2 are LNHDA and SQIVND (reference sequence). The CDR3 length is 13 residues. CDR3 nucleotides: TGTGCCAGTACTAGAGGGGGCAGCTATGGCTACACCTTC. Residues: CASTRGGSYGYTF.

The rearrangement joins TRBV6-1 to TRBJ2-3; 10 bases agree with TRBD2. With 4 bases clipped from V and 4 bases from J, the junction kept 8 bases outside the gene matches. CDR1 and CDR2 from the germline V gene are MNHNS and SASEGT. This CDR3 is built from 16 residues. The DNA of the CDR3 is TGTGCCAGCAGTGTATTGACCAGCGGGAGGGCAGATACGCAGTATTTT. Its protein product is CASSVLTSGRADTQYF.

J is TRBJ1-2 and V is TRBV28; unclear D gene. In germline, CDR1 is MDHEN, CDR2 SYDVKM. CDR3 length: 12 residues. Trimming removed 3 bases from V and 3 bases from J, with 5 bases in between. CDR3 DNA: TGTGCCAGCAGTTTTCAGGACTATGGCTACACCTTC. Translation gives CASSFQDYGYTF.

CDR3 protein: CAWSVGLAGAREQYF. The CDR3 region has the DNA TGTGCCTGGAGTGTAGGGCTAGCGGGGGCCCGGGAGCAGTACTTC. The chain links TRBV30 to TRBJ2-7, with 10 bases lining up with TRBD2. The length of the CDR3 is 15 residues. V was clipped by 0 bases and J by 7 bases; unmatched bases: 9. Germline assignment: CDR1 GTSNPN and CDR2 SVGIG (reference sequence).

This chain links TRBV5-1 with TRBJ1-2; D is perhaps TRBD1 (6 bases). Germline-derived CDR1 and CDR2 are SGHRS and YFSETQ. V lost 0 bases to trimming and J lost 3 bases, with 12 bases between them. The CDR3 runs 15 residues. CDR3 coding DNA: TGCGCCAGCAGCTTGGCCGGCAGGGGCGACTATGGCTACACCTTC. It codes for CASSLAGRGDYGYTF.

The chain recombines TRBV6-6 with TRBJ1-1; D not certain. CDR1 and CDR2 (germline): MNHNY, SVGAGI (reference sequence). This CDR3 spans 15 amino acids. V gave up 6 bases and J gave up 3 bases, with 17 bases separating them. The DNA of the CDR3 is TGTGCCAGCAGCCTACTCCCGTCCGGGGACACTGAAGCTTTCTTT. The encoded protein is CASSLLPSGDTEAFF.

V usage is TRBV27 and J usage is TRBJ1-2; D is possibly TRBD1 (5 bases). The germline V gene encodes CDR1 MNHEY and CDR2 SMNVEV (reference sequence). V was clipped by 5 bases and J by 3 bases, with 10 bases between them. The CDR3 spans 13 residues. CDR3 sequence reads: CASSPSGDYGYTF. The DNA of the CDR3 is TGTGCCAGCAGTCCGTCGGGGGACTATGGCTACACCTTC.